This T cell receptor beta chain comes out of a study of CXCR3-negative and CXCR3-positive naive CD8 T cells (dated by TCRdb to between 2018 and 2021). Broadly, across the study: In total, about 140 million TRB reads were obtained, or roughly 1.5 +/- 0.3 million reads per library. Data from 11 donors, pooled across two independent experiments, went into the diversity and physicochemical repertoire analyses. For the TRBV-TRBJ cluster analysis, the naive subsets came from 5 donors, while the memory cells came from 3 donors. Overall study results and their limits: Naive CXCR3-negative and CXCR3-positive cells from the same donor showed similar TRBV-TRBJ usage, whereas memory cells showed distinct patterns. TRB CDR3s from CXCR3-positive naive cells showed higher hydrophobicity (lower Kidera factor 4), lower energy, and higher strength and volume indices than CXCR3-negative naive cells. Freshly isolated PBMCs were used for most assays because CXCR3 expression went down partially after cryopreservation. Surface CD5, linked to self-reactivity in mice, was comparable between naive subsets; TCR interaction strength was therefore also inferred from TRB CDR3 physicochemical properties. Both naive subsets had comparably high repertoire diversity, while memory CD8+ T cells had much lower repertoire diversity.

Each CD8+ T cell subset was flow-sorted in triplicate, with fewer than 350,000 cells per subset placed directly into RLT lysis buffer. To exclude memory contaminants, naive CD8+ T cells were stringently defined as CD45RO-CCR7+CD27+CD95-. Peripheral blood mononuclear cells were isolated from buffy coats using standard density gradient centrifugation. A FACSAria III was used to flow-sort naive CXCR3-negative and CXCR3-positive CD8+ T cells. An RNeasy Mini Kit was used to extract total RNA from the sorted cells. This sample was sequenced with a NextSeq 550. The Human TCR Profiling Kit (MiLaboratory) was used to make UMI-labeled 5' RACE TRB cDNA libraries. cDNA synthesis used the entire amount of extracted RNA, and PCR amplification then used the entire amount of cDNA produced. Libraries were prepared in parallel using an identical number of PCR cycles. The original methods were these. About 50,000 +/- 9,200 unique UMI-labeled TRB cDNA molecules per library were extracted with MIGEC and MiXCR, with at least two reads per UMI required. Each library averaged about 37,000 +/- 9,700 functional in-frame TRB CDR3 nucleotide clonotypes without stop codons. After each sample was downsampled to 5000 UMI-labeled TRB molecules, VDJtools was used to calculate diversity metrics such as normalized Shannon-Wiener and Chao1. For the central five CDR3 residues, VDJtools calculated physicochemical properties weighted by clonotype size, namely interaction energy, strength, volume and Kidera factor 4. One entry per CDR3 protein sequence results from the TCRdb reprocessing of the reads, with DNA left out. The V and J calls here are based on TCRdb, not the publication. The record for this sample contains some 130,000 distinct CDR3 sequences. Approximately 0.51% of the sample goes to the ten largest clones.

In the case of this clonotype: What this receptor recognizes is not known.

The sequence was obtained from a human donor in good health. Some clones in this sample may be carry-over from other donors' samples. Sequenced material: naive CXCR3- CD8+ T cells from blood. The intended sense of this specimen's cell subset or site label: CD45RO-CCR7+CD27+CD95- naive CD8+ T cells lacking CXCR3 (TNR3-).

The CDR3 is CASSYGLAGTGEQFF. The V gene is TRBV6-6 and the J gene is TRBJ2-1; TCRdb names TRBD2, which stays unverified in the absence of DNA. The CDR3 spans 15 residues, from the cysteine through the phenylalanine. The protein alone is recorded here. According to the germline V gene (reference sequence), CDR1 reads MNHNY and CDR2 reads SVGAGI.